The TCR beta chain described here comes from a study of cytomegalovirus exposure and HLA in healthy donors. To note about this clone: Its antigen is not identified.

This CDR3 is 15 amino acids long. The junction had 7 bases not matched to a gene; V was cut back by 5 bases and J by 6 bases. The germline V gene has CDR1 PRHDT and CDR2 FYEKMQ (reference sequence). Study-wide findings and caveats: Among TCR beta chains, those listed as cytomegalovirus-associated numbered more than 150. A later analysis reported that several of the most significant clusters appeared to be linked to common viral pathogens, among them Epstein-Barr virus.

In the PCR, 60 Vbeta and 13 Jbeta primers were used. Only in-frame clones appear in the TCRdb table, and some are missing; sequencing was by immunoSEQ multiplex PCR. The repertoire has 150,000 or so clones, over 70% of them found once; the top ten carry 13% to 15%. The receptor was isolated from a woman aged 40-49 years in good health and CMV-seronegative. The rearrangement uses TRBV13 and TRBJ2-3; 11 bases agree with TRBD1. Sequenced sample: PBMCs. CDR3 sequence (DNA): TGTGCCAGCAGCACGGGACAGGGGGATTGGGATACGCAGTATTTT. Translating gives CASSTGQGDWDTQYF.